This T cell receptor (beta chain) was sequenced for a study of T cell repertoires in cytomegalovirus infection. Study-level results: Carriers of CMV plus the relevant HLA were identified by cumulative public TCR beta family frequency.

Worth noting for this clonotype: Its antigen is as yet unknown.

J gave up 6 bases and V 5 bases, and 12 bases lay outside the gene matches. Germline-derived CDR1 and CDR2 are SQVTM and ANQGSEA. This CDR3 has 15 amino acids. From the reads, TCRdb called clonotypes with MiXCR, one entry per CDR3 protein. This table has about 180,000 distinct CDR3 sequences, over 13% appearing once. V usage is TRBV29-1 and J usage is TRBJ2-2; 7 bases line up with TRBD1. Sequences were obtained from PBMCs. The clonotype comes from a human donor in good health (CMV status not recorded). Some clones in this sample may be carry-over from other donors' samples. This CDR3 reads CSVRTSTGRAGELFF. The CDR3 coding sequence is TGCAGCGTTCGCACCTCGACAGGGAGAGCCGGGGAGCTGTTTTTT.